The rows below give T cell receptor beta chains drawn from one sample of a study of blood T cell repertoires in COVID-19. Profiled with immunoSEQ multiplex PCR; TCRdb holds only in-frame clones, not every one. The sample lists roughly 150,000 clones, over 65% occurring once. The sample comprised PBMCs or T cells enriched from blood (not recorded which). These receptors originate from a woman aged 50 to 65 who had recovered from COVID-19. CDR3s include the opening cysteine and the closing phenylalanine or tryptophan. Fields, in order: J gene, V gene, D gene, clone size, CDR3 DNA, CDR3 protein. A D gene is named only where the DNA matches it firmly. Clone size is not always given. Where it is, it says once, few, many or a class for expanded clones.

J: TRBJ2-7; V: TRBV29-1; D: -; size: -; DNA: TGCAGCCCCCCCGGGGACAACGAGCAGTACTTC; CDR3: CSPPGDNEQYF
J: TRBJ1-5; V: TRBV2; D: -; size: -; DNA: TGTGCCAGCAGTTTACAGGGAACTTATCAGCCCCAGCATTTT; CDR3: CASSLQGTYQPQHF
J: TRBJ2-7; V: TRBV29-1; D: TRBD1; size: -; DNA: TGCAGCGTTGAGGGGGGCAGGGGGCACGAGCAGTACTTC; CDR3: CSVEGGRGHEQYF
J: TRBJ2-1; V: TRBV3-1/TRBV3-2; D: -; size: -; DNA: TGTGCCAGCAGCTCCATAGAGGCCATTTCCTACAATGAGCAGTTCTTC; CDR3: CASSSIEAISYNEQFF
J: TRBJ1-6; V: TRBV7-6; D: -; size: -; DNA: TGTGCCAGCAGCCCCGGAGGTTTTGATTCACCCCTCCACTTT; CDR3: CASSPGGFDSPLHF
J: TRBJ1-3; V: TRBV7-9; D: -; size: few; DNA: TGTGCCAGCAGCCCCCAGCCGGGAGGAGGACCTGGAAACACCATATATTTT; CDR3: CASSPQPGGGPGNTIYF
J: TRBJ1-1; V: TRBV19; D: -; size: -; DNA: TGTGCCAGTAGTACAGCAGGGTTGAACACTGAAGCTTTCTTT; CDR3: CASSTAGLNTEAFF
J: TRBJ2-1; V: TRBV19; D: -; size: -; DNA: TGTGCCAGTAGGGTAGGGGCCTACAATGAGCAGTTCTTC; CDR3: CASRVGAYNEQFF
J: TRBJ1-5; V: TRBV7-3; D: TRBD1; size: -; DNA: TGTGCCAGCAGTTACAGGGGGAACAATCAGCCCCAGCATTTT; CDR3: CASSYRGNNQPQHF
J: TRBJ2-7; V: TRBV5-4; D: TRBD1; size: -; DNA: TGTGCCAGCAGCTTGACAGGGGGTACTGACGAGCAGTACTTC; CDR3: CASSLTGGTDEQYF
J: TRBJ1-3; V: TRBV18; D: -; size: -; DNA: TGTGCCAGCTCACCAGGGGCCAGCTCTGGAAACACCATATATTTT; CDR3: CASSPGASSGNTIYF
J: TRBJ1-2; V: TRBV5-5; D: TRBD1; size: -; DNA: TGTGCCAGCAGCCTCAATTACAGGGGTTATAACTATGGCTACACCTTC; CDR3: CASSLNYRGYNYGYTF
J: TRBJ1-5; V: TRBV12-3/TRBV12-4; D: -; size: -; DNA: TGTGCCAGCAGTTTAGGGGCCGAGCAGCCCCAGCATTTT; CDR3: CASSLGAEQPQHF
J: TRBJ1-5; V: TRBV28; D: TRBD1; size: -; DNA: TGTGCCAGCACCGAGACGACAGGGGGCAGCCAGCCCCAGCATTTT; CDR3: CASTETTGGSQPQHF
J: TRBJ1-5; V: TRBV10-2; D: -; size: -; DNA: TGCGCCAGCATAGGGGGGGCGGAAGGACAGCCCCAGCATTTT; CDR3: CASIGGAEGQPQHF
J: TRBJ1-1; V: TRBV13; D: TRBD1; size: few; DNA: TGTGCCAGCAGCTTAGGCAACAGGGGGCGTATGGTGACTGAAGCTTTCTTT; CDR3: CASSLGNRGRMVTEAFF
J: TRBJ1-2; V: TRBV19; D: TRBD1; size: -; DNA: TGTGCCAGTAGACTCCGGGACAGGGGGGGCGGCTACACCTTC; CDR3: CASRLRDRGGGYTF